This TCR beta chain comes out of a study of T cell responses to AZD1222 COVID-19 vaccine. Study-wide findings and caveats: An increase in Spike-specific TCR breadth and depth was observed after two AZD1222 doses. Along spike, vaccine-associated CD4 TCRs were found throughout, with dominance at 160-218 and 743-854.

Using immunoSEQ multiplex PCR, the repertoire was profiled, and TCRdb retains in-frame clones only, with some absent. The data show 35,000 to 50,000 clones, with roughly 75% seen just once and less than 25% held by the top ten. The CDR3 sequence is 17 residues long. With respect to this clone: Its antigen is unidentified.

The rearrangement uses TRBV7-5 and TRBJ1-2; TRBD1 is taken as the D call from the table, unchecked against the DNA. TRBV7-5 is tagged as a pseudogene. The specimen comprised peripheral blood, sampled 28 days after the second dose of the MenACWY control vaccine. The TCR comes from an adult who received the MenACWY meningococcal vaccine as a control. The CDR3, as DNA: TGTGTCAGAAGCTTAGAGGGGACACCGAGGACTAACTATGGCTACACCTTC. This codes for CVRSLEGTPRTNYGYTF.